These 13 T cell receptor beta chains were all obtained from the same sample, sequenced in a study of shared clonotypes between healthy human individuals. Sequenced by immunoSEQ multiplex PCR; TCRdb stores in-frame clones only, minus some. Of roughly 2,300,000 clones in the sample, approximately 90% were seen once. Material: naive CD4+ T cells from PBMCs. Subset: CD45RA+ positively selected. The receptors come from a man younger than 35 in good health. Some clones in this sample may be carry-over from other donors' samples.

The chain uses TRBV7-2 and TRBJ1-5; D not resolved. The germline V gene encodes CDR1 SGHTA and CDR2 FQGNSA. The CDR3 spans 14 residues. The V end lost 5 bases, the J end lost 0 bases, and 8 bases lay between the germline ends. The CDR3 DNA follows: TGTGCCAGCAGCCCGGCCTTTAGCAATCAGCCCCAGCATTTT. Its protein is CASSPAFSNQPQHF.

This clone has a single count. The rearrangement uses TRBV29-1 and TRBJ2-7; 8 bases match TRBD1. The germline V gene has CDR1 SQVTM and CDR2 ANQGSEA. The CDR3 consists of 11 residues. V dropped 4 bases and J dropped 6; count of bases not matched to a gene: 2. CDR3 sequence: CSVVTGVEQYF. The CDR3 DNA reads TGCAGCGTTGTGACAGGGGTCGAGCAGTACTTC.

This sequence joins TRBV13 and TRBJ2-7; 7 bases fit TRBD2. Germline V lookup: CDR1 PRHDT, CDR2 FYEKMQ (reference sequence). V trimming: 7 bases; J trimming: 4 bases; junction bases outside the gene matches: 16. The CDR3 is 16 amino acids. CDR3 amino acids: CASIRSGAGFRYEQYF. In DNA, the CDR3 is TGTGCCAGCATACGCAGCGGGGCAGGGTTCCGGTACGAGCAGTACTTC.

A word on this clone: Other DNA sequences in this specimen translate into the identical CDR3. The rearrangement links TRBV7-8 to TRBJ1-5; D is possibly TRBD1 (5 bases). Germline CDR1 SGHVS, CDR2 FQNEAQ. The CDR3 sequence is 14 residues long. Trimming took 5 bases from V and 4 from J, leaving 12 bases between them. DNA for the CDR3: TGTGCCAGCAGCCTAAGACAGTTAAATCAGCCCCAGCATTTT. It is translated as CASSLRQLNQPQHF.

This clone came up once. The chain uses TRBV6-5 and TRBJ2-1; D not certain. The CDR3 is 13 residues long. Germline values: CDR1 MNHEY, CDR2 SVGAGI. V lost 8 bases to trimming and J lost 0 bases, with 8 bases between them. CDR3 bases: TGTGCCAGCGCTCTGGACTCCTACAATGAGCAGTTCTTC. Translating it yields CASALDSYNEQFF.

The chain employs TRBV11-3 and TRBJ2-5, with 7 bases fitting TRBD2. J gave up 2 bases and V 1 base, and 7 bases lay outside the gene matches. Germline CDR1 reads SGHNT; CDR2 reads YENEEA. This CDR3 comprises 16 residues. The CDR3 protein is CASSLGVGRYQETQYF. The DNA for the CDR3 is TGTGCCAGCAGCTTAGGGGTCGGGAGGTATCAAGAGACCCAGTACTTC. Based on the CDR3 plus reference TRBV11-3 and TRBJ2-5, the full variable domain is EAGVVQSPRYKIIEKKQPVAFWCNPISGHNTLYWYLQNLGQGPELLIRYENEEAVDDSQLPKDRFSAERLKGVDSTLKIQPAELGDSAVYLCASSLGVGRYQETQYFGPGTRLLVL.

This chain connects TRBV23-1 to TRBJ1-5, with D hard to call. TRBV23-1 is assigned to the ORF class and has an uncertain function. V was shortened by 4 bases and J by 1 base, with 8 bases between the two germline ends. The CDR3 length is 14 residues. The CDR3 sequence: CASSRGGSNQPQHF. DNA of the CDR3: TGCGCCAGCAGTCGCGGTGGGAGCAATCAGCCCCAGCATTTT.

The CDR3 here is CASSLYSGTQYF. The CDR3, as DNA: TGTGCCAGCAGTCTCTACTCGGGAACCCAGTACTTC. The V call is TRBV28, the J call TRBJ2-5; D is perhaps TRBD2 (5 bases). CDR1 MDHEN and CDR2 SYDVKM come from the germline V gene. The V and J ends lost 5 bases and 8 bases respectively, with 12 bases between them. The CDR3 is made up of 12 amino acids.

This clone came up once. The chain is built from TRBV2 and TRBJ2-5; D is possibly TRBD2 (5 bases). The CDR3 spans 14 residues. Germline V CDR1 and CDR2: SNHLY, FYNNEI. Trimming left V 4 bases short and J 4 bases short, with 13 bases between. The CDR3 loop reads CASSVYTSLETQYF. CDR3 coding DNA: TGTGCCAGCAGTGTCTACACTAGTTTAGAGACCCAGTACTTC.

This chain uses TRBV28 with TRBJ1-5; D is uncertain. Germline values: CDR1 MDHEN, CDR2 SYDVKM. V lost 2 bases, J lost 3 bases, and 8 bases lay in between. CDR3 length equals 14 residues. The CDR3 sequence is CASSLLGYNQPQHF. CDR3 DNA: TGTGCCAGCAGTTTACTGGGATACAATCAGCCCCAGCATTTT.

This clone was counted a single time. The chain couples TRBV4-3 to TRBJ2-2; maybe TRBD2 (7 bases). CDR3 length equals 15 residues. Per the germline V gene, CDR1 is LGHNA and CDR2 is YSLEER. V lost 4 bases and J lost 3, with 12 bases in between. CDR3 amino acids: CASSLGGADTGELFF. CDR3 sequence (DNA): TGCGCCAGCAGCCTGGGGGGGGCGGACACCGGGGAGCTGTTTTTT.

The rearrangement joins TRBV28 to TRBJ2-6; D is possibly TRBD1 or TRBD2 (5 bases each). This CDR3 is built from 17 residues. Germline CDR1 MDHEN, CDR2 SYDVKM. With 3 bases removed from V and 0 bases from J, the gap between germline ends came to 12 bases. CDR3 residues: CASSLWGPSSGANVLTF. CDR3 DNA sequence: TGTGCCAGCAGTTTGTGGGGACCGAGCTCTGGGGCCAACGTCCTGACTTTC.

This clone was found a few times. The genes are TRBV5-4 and TRBJ1-3, with D maybe TRBD1 (6 bases). The CDR3 is 14 residues long. The V gene lost 0 bases and the J gene lost 4 bases, with 8 bases spanning the gap. CDR1 is SGHNT, CDR2 YYREEE, per germline (reference sequence). CDR3 coding DNA: TGTGCCAGCAGCTTGGGGACAGAAGGAAACACCATATATTTT. This translates into CASSLGTEGNTIYF.